The 10 T cell receptor beta chains listed next were all sequenced from one sample in a study of T cells in Graves' hyperthyroidism and ophthalmopathy. There were TCR beta CDR3 regions amplified from RNA transcripts. HTBI primers were employed in a first-round RT-PCR of the TCR CDR3. TCRdb re-called the multiplex PCR reads with MiXCR, one entry per CDR3 protein. This sample has roughly 700,000 distinct CDR3 sequences, with 30% to 40% found just once. Specimen: blood. Receptors were obtained from a woman between 35 and 50 years old with Graves' hyperthyroidism.

This chain connects TRBV29-1 to TRBJ2-7; D is perhaps TRBD1 (5 bases). Germline loops: CDR1 SQVTM, CDR2 ANQGSEA. The CDR3 contains 12 residues. V lost 3 bases and J lost 2, with 8 bases in between. Written as DNA, the CDR3 is TGCAGCGTTGATTCAGGGACCTACGAGCAGTACTTC. This translates into CSVDSGTYEQYF.

On this clonotype: One end of the junction does not line up with germline, which may come from a read error. The chain uses TRBV20-1 and TRBJ1-5; D gene uncertain. From germline, CDR1 is DFQATT and CDR2 SNEGSKA (reference sequence). This CDR3 region has 13 residues. CDR3 sequence: CRARYSSNQPQHF. The DNA for the CDR3 is TGCCGTGCTAGATACAGCAGCAATCAGCCCCAGCATTTT.

In its sample, this clonotype was seen many times. This rearrangement joins TRBV19 to TRBJ2-7; D is unresolved. The CDR3 contains 14 residues. Per germline, CDR1 LNHDA and CDR2 SQIVND (reference sequence). The V gene lost 3 bases and the J gene lost 0 bases, with 9 bases spanning the gap. CDR3 DNA: TGTGCCAGTAGTATCCAAGAGAGCTCCTACGAGCAGTACTTC. Protein product: CASSIQESSYEQYF.

This clonotype has a count of ten or more. The chain uses TRBV10-2 and TRBJ1-5; unclear D gene. Trimming cost V 7 bases and J 3 bases, with 13 bases left between them. This CDR3 spans 14 amino acids. Germline V CDR1 and CDR2: WSHSY, SAAADI. The CDR3, as DNA: TGCGCCAGCATGGAGTCGGATCCCAATCAGCCCCAGCATTTT. This translates into CASMESDPNQPQHF.

This clonotype was seen more than once but under ten times. The gene calls are TRBV11-3 and TRBJ2-2; D uncertain. The CDR3 length is 16 residues. Trimming pared 1 base from V and 6 bases from J, leaving 15 bases between. Germline CDR1 and CDR2: SGHNT and YENEEA. This chain's CDR3 is CASSLVGLEAPGELFF. In nucleotides, the CDR3 is TGTGCCAGCAGCTTAGTAGGGTTAGAGGCGCCCGGGGAGCTGTTTTTT. Drawing the rest from reference TRBV11-3 and TRBJ2-2, the complete variable domain is EAGVVQSPRYKIIEKKQPVAFWCNPISGHNTLYWYLQNLGQGPELLIRYENEEAVDDSQLPKDRFSAERLKGVDSTLKIQPAELGDSAVYLCASSLVGLEAPGELFFGEGSRLTVL.

This clonotype was observed many times. The V call is TRBV6-5, the J call TRBJ2-5; D not resolved. Trimming pared 3 bases from V and 5 bases from J, leaving 13 bases between. Germline V gene lookup returns CDR1 MNHEY and CDR2 SVGAGI. The length of the CDR3 is 14 residues. DNA for the CDR3: TGTGCCAGCAGTTATGGGTCGGGCGGCGAGACCCAGTACTTC. It specifies CASSYGSGGETQYF.

This clonotype was detected many times. This chain links TRBV7-2 with TRBJ1-1; 7 bases are shared with TRBD1. Looked up from germline, CDR1 is SGHTA and CDR2 is FQGNSA. The CDR3 loop spans 15 amino acids. V lost 5 bases to trimming and J lost 5 bases; unmatched junction nucleotides: 11. CDR3 nucleotides: TGTGCCAGCAGCCAAGGGACAGCTCGAGGGACTGAAGCTTTCTTT. Its protein is CASSQGTARGTEAFF.

The V call is TRBV19, the J call TRBJ1-5; no clear D. Looked up from germline, CDR1 is LNHDA and CDR2 is SQIVND (reference sequence). V lost 5 bases and J 3 bases, leaving 11 bases between the germline ends. The length of the CDR3 is 14 residues. CDR3 DNA sequence: TGTGCCAGTAGTTTCCGCCAGCACAATCAGCCCCAGCATTTT. Translation: CASSFRQHNQPQHF.

As to this clonotype: A much larger clone differs from this one at a single base, so this may be a read error. The V gene is TRBV12-3 or TRBV12-4, the J gene TRBJ1-1; the match to TRBD1 covers 8 bases. Losses at the gene ends were 10 bases for V and 9 bases for J; bases not matched to a gene: 10. The CDR3 loop spans 12 amino acids. The CDR3 sequence is CANSHRDRQAFF. The CDR3 region has the DNA TGTGCCAACTCGCACCGGGACAGGCAAGCTTTCTTT.

This clonotype showed up many times. The genes are TRBV20-1 and TRBJ1-3; D gene ambiguous. CDR3 length equals 14 residues. V was clipped by 6 bases and J by 3 bases, with 15 bases between them. Per the germline V gene, CDR1 is DFQATT and CDR2 is SNEGSKA (reference sequence). The DNA for the CDR3 is TGCAGTGCCGAGTATTGGGAAGGTGGAAACACCATATATTTT. Residues: CSAEYWEGGNTIYF.